This record looks at one T cell receptor beta chain sequence and its context. Its antigen is unknown. This record comes from a study of cytomegalovirus exposure and HLA in healthy donors. General study findings and limits: An apparent linkage of common viral pathogens to several of the most significant clusters emerged in a later analysis. It was about 180 TCR beta chains that were listed as cytomegalovirus-associated.

V gave up 0 bases and J gave up 11 bases; unmatched junction bases: 11. This CDR3 has 15 amino acids. Germline CDR1 is SGHDT and CDR2 is YYEEEE. PCR primers comprised 60 Vbeta and 13 Jbeta primers. Assay used: immunoSEQ multiplex PCR; TCRdb lists only in-frame clones, some missing. The table has 200,000 to 250,000 clones, roughly four fifths seen once. The sequence derives from a girl aged 2 to 10 in good health and CMV-seronegative. The chain has TRBV5-6 and TRBJ1-5; 7 bases align to TRBD1. Sequencing was done on a sample of PBMCs. CDR3 sequence (DNA): TGTGCCAGCAGCTTGGGGGCCCAAGACAGGGCAGCCCAGCATTTT. It specifies CASSLGAQDRAAQHF.